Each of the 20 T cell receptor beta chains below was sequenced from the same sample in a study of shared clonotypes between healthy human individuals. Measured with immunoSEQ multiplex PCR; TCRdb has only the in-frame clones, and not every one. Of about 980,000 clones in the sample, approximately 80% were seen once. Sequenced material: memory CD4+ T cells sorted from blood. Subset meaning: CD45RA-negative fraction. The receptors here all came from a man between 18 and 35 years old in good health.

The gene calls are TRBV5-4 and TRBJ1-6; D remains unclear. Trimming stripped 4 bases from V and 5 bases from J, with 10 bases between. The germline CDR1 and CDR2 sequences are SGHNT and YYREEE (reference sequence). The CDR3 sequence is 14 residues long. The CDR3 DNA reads TGTGCCAGCAGCGTGGGAGAACATAATTCACCCCTCCACTTT. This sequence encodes CASSVGEHNSPLHF.

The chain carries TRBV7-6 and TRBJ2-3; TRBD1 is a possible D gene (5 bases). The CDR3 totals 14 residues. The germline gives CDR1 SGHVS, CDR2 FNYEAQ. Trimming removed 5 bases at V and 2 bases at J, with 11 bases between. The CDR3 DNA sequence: TGTGCCAGCAGCCCTAGACAGAACACAGATACGCAGTATTTT. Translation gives CASSPRQNTDTQYF.

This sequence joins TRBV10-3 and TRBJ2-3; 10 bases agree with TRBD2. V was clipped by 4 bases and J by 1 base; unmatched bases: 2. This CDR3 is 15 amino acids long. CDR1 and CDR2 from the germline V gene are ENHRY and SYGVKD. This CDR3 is CAISAGLAGTDTQYF. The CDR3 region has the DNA TGTGCCATCAGTGCAGGACTAGCGGGCACAGATACGCAGTATTTT.

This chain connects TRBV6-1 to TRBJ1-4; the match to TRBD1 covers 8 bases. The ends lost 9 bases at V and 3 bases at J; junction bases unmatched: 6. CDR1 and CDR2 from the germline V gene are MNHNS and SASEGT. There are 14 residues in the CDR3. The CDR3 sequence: CASRQGSANEKLFF. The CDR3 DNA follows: TGTGCCAGTAGACAGGGGTCGGCTAATGAAAAACTGTTTTTT.

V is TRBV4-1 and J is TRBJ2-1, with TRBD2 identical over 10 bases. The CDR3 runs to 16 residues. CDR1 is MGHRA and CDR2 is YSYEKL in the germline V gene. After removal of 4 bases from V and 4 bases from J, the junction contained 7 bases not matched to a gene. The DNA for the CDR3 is TGCGCCAGCAGCCTTCTGAATAGCGGGGGGTACAATGAGCAGTTCTTC. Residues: CASSLLNSGGYNEQFF.

CDR3 in amino acids: CASSSGQTSYEQYF. CDR3 DNA sequence: TGTGCCAGCAGCTCCGGACAGACATCCTACGAGCAGTACTTC. V is TRBV5-8 and J is TRBJ2-7; maybe TRBD1 (6 bases). Deletions cut 3 bases from V and 1 base from J, with 11 bases between. CDR1 and CDR2 from the germline V gene are SGHTS and YDEGEE. The CDR3 is 14 residues long.

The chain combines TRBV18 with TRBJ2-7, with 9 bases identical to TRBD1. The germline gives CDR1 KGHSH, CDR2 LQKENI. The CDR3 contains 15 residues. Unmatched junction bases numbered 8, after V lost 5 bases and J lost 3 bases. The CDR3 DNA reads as TGTGCCAGCTCATGGGGACAGGGACATGTCTACGAGCAGTACTTC. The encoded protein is CASSWGQGHVYEQYF.

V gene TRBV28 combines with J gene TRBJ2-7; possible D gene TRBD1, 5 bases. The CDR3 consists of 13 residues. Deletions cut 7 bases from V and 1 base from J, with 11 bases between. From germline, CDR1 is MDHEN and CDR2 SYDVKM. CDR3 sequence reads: CASTMGQSYEQYF. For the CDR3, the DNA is TGTGCCAGCACCATGGGGCAGTCCTACGAGCAGTACTTC. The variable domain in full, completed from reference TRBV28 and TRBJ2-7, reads DVKVTQSSRYLVKRTGEKVFLECVQDMDHENMFWYRQDPGLGLRLIYFSYDVKMKEKGDIPEGYSVSREKKERFSLILESASTNQTSMYLCASTMGQSYEQYFGPGTRLTVT.

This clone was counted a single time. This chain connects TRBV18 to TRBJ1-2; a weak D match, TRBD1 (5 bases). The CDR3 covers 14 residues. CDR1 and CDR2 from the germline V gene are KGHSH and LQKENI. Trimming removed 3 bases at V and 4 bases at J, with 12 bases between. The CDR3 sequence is CASSPGPAVYGYTF. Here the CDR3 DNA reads TGTGCCAGCTCACCGGGACCAGCTGTCTATGGCTACACCTTC.

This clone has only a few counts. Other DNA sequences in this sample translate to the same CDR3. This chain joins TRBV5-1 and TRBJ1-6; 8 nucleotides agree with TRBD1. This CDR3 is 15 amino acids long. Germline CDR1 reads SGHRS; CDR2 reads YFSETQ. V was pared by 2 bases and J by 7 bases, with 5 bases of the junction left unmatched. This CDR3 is CASSLGQGGNSPLHF. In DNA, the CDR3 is TGCGCCAGCAGCTTAGGACAGGGTGGAAATTCACCCCTCCACTTT.

CDR3 sequence (DNA): TGTGCCAGCAGTGCCTCCTGGGAGCAGTACTTC. Translated: CASSASWEQYF. The rearrangement uses TRBV28 and TRBJ2-7; D gene uncertain. Germline CDR1 reads MDHEN; CDR2 reads SYDVKM. V gave up 5 bases and J gave up 7 bases, with 9 bases separating them. This CDR3 region has 11 residues.

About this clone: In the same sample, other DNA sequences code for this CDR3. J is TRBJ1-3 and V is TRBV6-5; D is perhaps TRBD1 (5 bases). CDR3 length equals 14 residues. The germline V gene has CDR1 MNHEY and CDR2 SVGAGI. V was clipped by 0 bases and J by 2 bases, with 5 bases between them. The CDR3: CASSYSRAGNTIYF. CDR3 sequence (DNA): TGTGCCAGCAGTTACTCCAGGGCTGGAAACACCATATATTTT.

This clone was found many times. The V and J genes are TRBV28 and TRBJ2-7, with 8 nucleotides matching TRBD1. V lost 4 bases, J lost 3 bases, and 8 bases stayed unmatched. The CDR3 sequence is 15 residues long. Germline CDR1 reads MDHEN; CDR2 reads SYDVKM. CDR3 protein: CASSSSPGTGYEQYF. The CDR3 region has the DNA TGTGCCAGCAGTTCGTCGCCCGGGACAGGCTACGAGCAGTACTTC.

The CDR3 region is CASSVAPGTPNTGELFF. The CDR3 DNA sequence: TGTGCCAGCAGCGTAGCCCCCGGGACACCGAACACCGGGGAGCTGTTTTTT. V is TRBV9 and J is TRBJ2-2; TRBD1 might be the D (6 bases). Trimming stripped 0 bases from V and 0 bases from J, with 12 bases between. CDR1 SGDLS and CDR2 YYNGEE come from the germline V gene. CDR3 size: 17 residues. The variable domain in full, completed from reference TRBV9 and TRBJ2-2, reads DSGVTQTPKHLITATGQRVTLRCSPRSGDLSVYWYQQSLDQGLQFLIQYYNGEERAKGNILERFSAQQFPDLHSELNLSSLELGDSALYFCASSVAPGTPNTGELFFGEGSRLTVL.

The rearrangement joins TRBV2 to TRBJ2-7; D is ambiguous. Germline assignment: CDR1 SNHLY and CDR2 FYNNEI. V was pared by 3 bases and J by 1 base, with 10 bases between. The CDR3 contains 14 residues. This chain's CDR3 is CASSDVFPSYEQYF. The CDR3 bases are TGTGCCAGCAGTGACGTCTTTCCGTCCTACGAGCAGTACTTC.

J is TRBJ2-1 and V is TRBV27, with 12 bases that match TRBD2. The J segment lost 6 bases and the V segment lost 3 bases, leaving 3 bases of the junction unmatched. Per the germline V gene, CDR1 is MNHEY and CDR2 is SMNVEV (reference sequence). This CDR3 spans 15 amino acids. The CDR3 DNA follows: TGTGCCAGCAGTTTTTTACTAGCGGGAGGCAATGAGCAGTTCTTC. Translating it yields CASSFLLAGGNEQFF.

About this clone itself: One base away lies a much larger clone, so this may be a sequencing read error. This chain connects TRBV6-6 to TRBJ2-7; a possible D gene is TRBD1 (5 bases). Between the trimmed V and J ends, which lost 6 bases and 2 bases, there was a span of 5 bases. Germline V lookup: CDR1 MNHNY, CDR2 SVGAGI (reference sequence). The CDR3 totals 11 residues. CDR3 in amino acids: CASRTAYEQYF. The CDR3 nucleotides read TGTGCCAGCAGGACAGCCTACGAGCAGTACTTC.

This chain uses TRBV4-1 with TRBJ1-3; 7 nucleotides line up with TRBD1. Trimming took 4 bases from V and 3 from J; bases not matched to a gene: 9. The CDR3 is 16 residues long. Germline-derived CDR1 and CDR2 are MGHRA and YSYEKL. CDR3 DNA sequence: TGCGCCAGCAGCCGCTTTACAGGGGTCTTTGGAAACACCATATATTTT. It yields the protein CASSRFTGVFGNTIYF.

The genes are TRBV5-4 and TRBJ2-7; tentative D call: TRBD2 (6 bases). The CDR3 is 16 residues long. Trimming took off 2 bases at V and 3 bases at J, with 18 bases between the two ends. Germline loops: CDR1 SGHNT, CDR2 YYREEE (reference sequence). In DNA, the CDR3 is TGTGCCAGCAGCTTTCTGGGAGGCGGGGTACACTACGAGCAGTACTTC. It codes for CASSFLGGGVHYEQYF.

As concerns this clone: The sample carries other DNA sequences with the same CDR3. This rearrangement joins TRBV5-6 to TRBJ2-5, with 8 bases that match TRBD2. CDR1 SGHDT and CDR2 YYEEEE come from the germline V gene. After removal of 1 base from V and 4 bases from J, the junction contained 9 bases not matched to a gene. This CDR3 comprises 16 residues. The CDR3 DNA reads TGTGCCAGCAGCTTGAGGAGCGGGGGAAGGGGAGAGACCCAGTACTTC. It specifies CASSLRSGGRGETQYF.